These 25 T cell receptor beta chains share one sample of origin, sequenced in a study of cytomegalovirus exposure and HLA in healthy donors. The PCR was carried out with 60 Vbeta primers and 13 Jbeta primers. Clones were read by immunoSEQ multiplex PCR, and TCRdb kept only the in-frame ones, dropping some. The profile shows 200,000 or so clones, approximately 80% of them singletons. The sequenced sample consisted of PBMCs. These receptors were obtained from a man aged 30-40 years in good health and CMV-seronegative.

CDR3 sequence reads: CASRRTDRSPLHF. In nucleotides, the CDR3 is TGTGCCAGCCGGAGGACAGATAGGTCACCCCTCCACTTT. The chain links TRBV28 to TRBJ1-6; D perhaps matches TRBD1 (6 bases). Trimming took off 8 bases at V and 10 bases at J, with 15 bases between the two ends. CDR1 and CDR2 from the germline V gene are MDHEN and SYDVKM. The CDR3 is 13 amino acids.

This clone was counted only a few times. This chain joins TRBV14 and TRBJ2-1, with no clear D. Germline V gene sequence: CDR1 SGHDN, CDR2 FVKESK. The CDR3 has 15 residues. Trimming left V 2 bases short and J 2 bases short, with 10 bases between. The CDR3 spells CASSQLGGPYNEQFF. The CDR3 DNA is TGTGCCAGCAGCCAACTTGGCGGCCCCTACAATGAGCAGTTCTTC.

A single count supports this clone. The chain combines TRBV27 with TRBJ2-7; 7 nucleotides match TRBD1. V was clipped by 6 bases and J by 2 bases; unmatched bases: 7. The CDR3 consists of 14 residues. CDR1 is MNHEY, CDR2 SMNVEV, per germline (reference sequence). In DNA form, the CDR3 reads TGTGCCAGCAGCAAAACAGGGGTTCCCTACGAGCAGTACTTC. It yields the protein CASSKTGVPYEQYF.

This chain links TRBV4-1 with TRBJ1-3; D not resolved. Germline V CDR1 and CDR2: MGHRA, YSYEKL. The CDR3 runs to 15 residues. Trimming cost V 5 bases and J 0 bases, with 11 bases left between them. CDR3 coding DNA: TGCGCCAGCAGCTTTGAGGAAAACTCTGGAAACACCATATATTTT. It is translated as CASSFEENSGNTIYF.

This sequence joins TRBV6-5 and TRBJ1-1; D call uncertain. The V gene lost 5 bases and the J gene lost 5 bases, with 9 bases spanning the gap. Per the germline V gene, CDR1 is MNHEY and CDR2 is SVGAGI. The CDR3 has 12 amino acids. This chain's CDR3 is CASSEGNTEAFF. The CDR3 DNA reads TGTGCCAGCAGTGAGGGTAATACTGAAGCTTTCTTT.

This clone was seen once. CDR3 DNA sequence: TGTGCCAGCAGAGAAAGGACAGTGTACGAGCAGTACTTC. Its protein is CASRERTVYEQYF. The V gene is TRBV6-1, the J gene TRBJ2-7, with a weak D call TRBD1 (6 bases). Germline lookup yields CDR1 MNHNS and CDR2 SASEGT. V shed 6 bases and J shed 4 bases, with 13 bases lying between them. This CDR3 has 13 amino acids.

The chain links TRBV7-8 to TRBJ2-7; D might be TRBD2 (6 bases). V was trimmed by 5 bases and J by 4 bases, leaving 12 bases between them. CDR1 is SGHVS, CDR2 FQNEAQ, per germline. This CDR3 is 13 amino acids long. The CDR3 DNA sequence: TGTGCCAGCAGCCAGGAGGGGATTTACGAGCAGTACTTC. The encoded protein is CASSQEGIYEQYF.

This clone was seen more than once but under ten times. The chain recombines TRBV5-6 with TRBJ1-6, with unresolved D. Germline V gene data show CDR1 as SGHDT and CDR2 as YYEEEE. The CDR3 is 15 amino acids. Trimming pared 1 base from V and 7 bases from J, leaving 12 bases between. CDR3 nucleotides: TGTGCCAGCAGCTTGAGAGGAGGATCGAATTCACCCCTCCACTTT. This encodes CASSLRGGSNSPLHF.

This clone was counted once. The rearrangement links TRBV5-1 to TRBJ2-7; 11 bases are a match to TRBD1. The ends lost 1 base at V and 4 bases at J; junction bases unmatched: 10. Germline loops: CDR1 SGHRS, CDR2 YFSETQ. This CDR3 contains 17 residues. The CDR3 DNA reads TGCGCCAGCAGCTTGTCCCCAACGGACAGGGGGCTTTACGAGCAGTACTTC. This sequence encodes CASSLSPTDRGLYEQYF.

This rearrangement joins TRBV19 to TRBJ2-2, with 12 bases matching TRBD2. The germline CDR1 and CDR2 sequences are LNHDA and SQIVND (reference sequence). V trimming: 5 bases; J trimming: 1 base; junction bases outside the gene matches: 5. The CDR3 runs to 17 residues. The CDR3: CASSSRLAGVNTGELFF. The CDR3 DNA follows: TGTGCCAGTAGTTCCCGACTAGCGGGGGTGAACACCGGGGAGCTGTTTTTT.

The DNA for the CDR3 is TGTGCCAGCAGCTTAAGGGACAGCTCCTACGAGCAGTACTTC. Amino acids: CASSLRDSSYEQYF. This chain connects TRBV13 to TRBJ2-7; 7 bases agree with TRBD1. The CDR3 extends over 14 amino acids. Germline-derived CDR1 and CDR2 are PRHDT and FYEKMQ (reference sequence). With 2 bases clipped from V and 0 bases from J, the junction kept 1 base outside the gene matches.

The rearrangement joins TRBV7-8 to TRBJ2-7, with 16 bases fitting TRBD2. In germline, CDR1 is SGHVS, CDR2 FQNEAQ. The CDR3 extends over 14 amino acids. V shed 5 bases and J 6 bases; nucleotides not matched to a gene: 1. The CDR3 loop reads CASSGTSGRVEQYF. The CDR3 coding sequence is TGTGCCAGCAGCGGGACTAGCGGGAGGGTCGAGCAGTACTTC.

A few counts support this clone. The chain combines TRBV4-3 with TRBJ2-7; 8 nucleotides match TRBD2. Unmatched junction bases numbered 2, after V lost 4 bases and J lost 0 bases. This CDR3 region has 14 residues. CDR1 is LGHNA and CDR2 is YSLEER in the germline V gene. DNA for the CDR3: TGCGCCAGCAGCCTGAGCGGGGGCTCCTACGAGCAGTACTTC. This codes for CASSLSGGSYEQYF.

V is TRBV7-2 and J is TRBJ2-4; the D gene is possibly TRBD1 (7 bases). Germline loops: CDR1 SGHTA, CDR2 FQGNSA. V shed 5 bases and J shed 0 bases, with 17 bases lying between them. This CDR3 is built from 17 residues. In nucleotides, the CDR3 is TGTGCCAGCAGCCCTCCCTGGGGGGACAGAGCCAAAAACATTCAGTACTTC. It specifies CASSPPWGDRAKNIQYF.

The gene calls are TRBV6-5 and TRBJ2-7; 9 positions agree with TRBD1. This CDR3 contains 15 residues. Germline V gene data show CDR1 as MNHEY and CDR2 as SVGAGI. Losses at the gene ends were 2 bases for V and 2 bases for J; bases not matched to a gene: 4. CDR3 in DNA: TGTGCCAGCAGTTACCGAAGGACAGGGGCCTACGAGCAGTACTTC. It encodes CASSYRRTGAYEQYF.

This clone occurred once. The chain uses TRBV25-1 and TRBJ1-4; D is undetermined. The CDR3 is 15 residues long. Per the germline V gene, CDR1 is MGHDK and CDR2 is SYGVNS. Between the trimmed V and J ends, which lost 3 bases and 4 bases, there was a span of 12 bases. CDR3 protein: CASSDPGSFNEKLFF. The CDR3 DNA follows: TGTGCCAGCAGTGATCCCGGGAGTTTTAATGAAAAACTGTTTTTT.

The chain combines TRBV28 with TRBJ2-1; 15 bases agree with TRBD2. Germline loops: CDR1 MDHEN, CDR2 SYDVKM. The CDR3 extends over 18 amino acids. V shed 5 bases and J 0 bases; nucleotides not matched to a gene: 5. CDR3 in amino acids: CASSPGLAGGFSYNEQFF. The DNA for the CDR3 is TGTGCCAGCAGTCCCGGACTAGCGGGGGGGTTCTCCTACAATGAGCAGTTCTTC.

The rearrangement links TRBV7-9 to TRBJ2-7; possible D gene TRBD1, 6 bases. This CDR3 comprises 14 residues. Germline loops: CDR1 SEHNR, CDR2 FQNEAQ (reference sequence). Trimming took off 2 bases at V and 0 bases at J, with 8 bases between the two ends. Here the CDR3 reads CASSLQGSSYEQYF. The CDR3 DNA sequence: TGTGCCAGCAGCTTACAGGGGTCCTCCTACGAGCAGTACTTC. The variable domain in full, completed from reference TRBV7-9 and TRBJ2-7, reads DTGVSQNPRHKITKRGQNVTFRCDPISEHNRLYWYRQTLGQGPEFLTYFQNEAQLEKSRLLSDRFSAERPKGSFSTLEIQRTEQGDSAMYLCASSLQGSSYEQYFGPGTRLTVT.

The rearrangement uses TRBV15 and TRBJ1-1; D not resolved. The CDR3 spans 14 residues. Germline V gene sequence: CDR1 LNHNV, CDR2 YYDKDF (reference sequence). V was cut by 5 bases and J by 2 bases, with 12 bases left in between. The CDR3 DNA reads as TGTGCCACCAGCGGGCGACACCTAAACACTGAAGCTTTCTTT. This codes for CATSGRHLNTEAFF.

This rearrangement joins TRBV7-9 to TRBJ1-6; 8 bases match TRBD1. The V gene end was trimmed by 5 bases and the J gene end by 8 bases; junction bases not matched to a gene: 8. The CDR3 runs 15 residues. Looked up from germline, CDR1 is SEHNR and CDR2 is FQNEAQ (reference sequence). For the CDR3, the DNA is TGTGCCAGCAGCGGTACGGGACAGGCTTATTCACCCCTCCACTTT. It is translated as CASSGTGQAYSPLHF.

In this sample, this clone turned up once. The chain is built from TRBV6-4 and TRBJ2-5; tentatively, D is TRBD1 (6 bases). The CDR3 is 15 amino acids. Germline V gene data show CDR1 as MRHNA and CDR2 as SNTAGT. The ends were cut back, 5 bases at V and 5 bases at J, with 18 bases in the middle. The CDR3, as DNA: TGTGCCAGCAGTAGAACCACAGGGCCACGGGAGACCCAGTACTTC. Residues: CASSRTTGPRETQYF.

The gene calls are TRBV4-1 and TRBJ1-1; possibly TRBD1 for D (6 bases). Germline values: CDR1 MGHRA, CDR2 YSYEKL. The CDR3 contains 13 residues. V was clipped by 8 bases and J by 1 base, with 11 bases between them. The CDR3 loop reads CASVQGTNTEAFF. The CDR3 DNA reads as TGCGCCAGCGTACAGGGTACGAACACTGAAGCTTTCTTT.

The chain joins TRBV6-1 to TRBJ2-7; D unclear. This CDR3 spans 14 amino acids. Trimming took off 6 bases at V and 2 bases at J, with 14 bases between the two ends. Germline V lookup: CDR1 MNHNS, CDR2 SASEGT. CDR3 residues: CASRAKPITYEQYF. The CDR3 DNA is TGTGCCAGCAGAGCGAAGCCGATCACCTACGAGCAGTACTTC.

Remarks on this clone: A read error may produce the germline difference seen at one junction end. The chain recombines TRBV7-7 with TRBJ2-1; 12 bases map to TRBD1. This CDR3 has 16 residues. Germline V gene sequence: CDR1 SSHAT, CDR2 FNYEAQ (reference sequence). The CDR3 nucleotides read TGTGCTAGCAGCGCCGGGGACAGGGGGCCATACAATGAGCAGTTCTTC. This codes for CASSAGDRGPYNEQFF. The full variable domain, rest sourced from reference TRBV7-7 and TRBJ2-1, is GAGVSQSPRYKVTKRGQDVTLRCDPISSHATLYWYQQALGQGPEFLTYFNYEAQPDKSGLPSDRFSAERPEGSISTLTIQRTEQRDSAMYRCASSAGDRGPYNEQFFGPGTRLTVL.

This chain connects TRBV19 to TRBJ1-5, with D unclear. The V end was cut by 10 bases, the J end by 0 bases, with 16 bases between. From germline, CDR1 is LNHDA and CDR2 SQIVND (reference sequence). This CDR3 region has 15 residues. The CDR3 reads CATRIKGSSNQPQHF. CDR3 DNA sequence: TGTGCCACCCGCATTAAAGGGAGTAGCAATCAGCCCCAGCATTTT.